The sequence of this T cell receptor beta chain was determined in a study of glioma-infiltrating T cells after dendritic cell vaccination (dated by TCRdb to 2016 to 2017). Regarding the research as a whole: The cohort comprised approximately 15 glioblastoma patients from Phase I and II dendritic cell vaccination trials, 9 newly diagnosed and 6 with recurrent disease. Between about 2002 and 2012, the patients were given dendritic cell vaccination pulsed with autologous tumor lysate. The vaccine was prepared from monocyte-derived dendritic cells that were cultured for roughly seven days with IL-4 and GM-CSF and then pulsed overnight with autologous tumor lysate. Each patient was given three intradermal dendritic cell vaccine injections, spaced two weeks apart, in the arm below the axilla. Tumor-infiltrating lymphocyte content was quantified and tumor and blood repertoires were compared in dendritic cell-vaccinated glioblastoma patients by deep sequencing of TCR beta CDR3 regions. TCR sequencing metrics, including TIL content and tumor-blood repertoire overlap, were correlated with survival after dendritic cell vaccination. Here is what the overall study found, with its caveats: No direct relationship between TCR clonality and survival was found, suggesting a diverse polyclonal response may matter. The cohort was small and heterogeneous, only a few patients had full blood and tumor sets, and even fewer had initial-recurrent tumor pairs. After dendritic cell vaccination, a higher estimated pretreatment TIL content predicted longer time to progression and longer overall survival. The three-group TCR overlap response model was described as speculative and requiring prospective validation.

The immunoSEQ assay amplified TCRB CDR3 regions from roughly 2 micrograms of genomic DNA, or from all available DNA when less than that amount was available. Multiplex PCR used 60 forward primers for TCR V beta segments and 13 reverse primers for J beta segments. Synthetic control templates were spiked into each sample at limiting dilution to estimate reads per starting template. The Illumina HiSeq System generated sequencing reads of 87 bp. The authors' pipeline ran thus. PCR and sequencing errors were removed by a nearest neighbor algorithm that merged closely related sequences. TCR overlap was measured as the percentage of unique tumor TCR beta sequences that were also present in the peripheral blood of the same patient. TCRdb stores this immuneACCESS table with in-frame sequences only. Part of the clones is absent; in the studies checked, under half of the shortfall reflects unresolved V genes, and no reason is known for the rest. V and J calls and clone size are given by that table; D and trimming were obtained from the DNA. The sample data list fewer than 65,000 clones, and approximately 91% of these were observed just once. Around 5% of the sample rests with the top ten.

The CDR3, cysteine through phenylalanine, is 15 amino acids long. Only the CDR3 part of the read is kept: 45 bases, read in frame from the first base. CDR1 and CDR2, per the germline V gene, are MDHEN and SYDVKM. The trim is 3 bases for V and 0 bases for J, with a gap of 12 bases between the germline ends. In the paper's terms, the time point label means: after dendritic cell vaccination, including at tumor progression/relapse. To be selected, patients needed enough residual fresh-frozen tumor tissue and more than two years of available survival data. An isocitrate dehydrogenase mutation was not carried by any of the glioblastoma patients, although molecular status was otherwise variable. PBMC were collected before vaccination, two weeks after the third vaccination, and at tumor progression if tumor progression occurred. Genomic DNA was extracted with the Qiagen DNeasy Blood extraction Kit. Remarks on this clone: The specificity of this receptor is unknown. No quality values exist for individual bases; no much larger clone is one base distant.

This TCR was sampled from a human donor with glioblastoma. The source was blood, collected after dendritic cell vaccination. The rearrangement joined TRBV28 to TRBJ2-7; no D gene call is confident. The encoded CDR3 is CASSFAAVSSYEQYF. The sequenced DNA is TGTGCCAGCAGTTTCGCGGCCGTGAGCTCCTACGAGCAGTACTTC.